A selection of T cell receptor beta chains follows, all from one sample in a study of blood T cell dynamics during melanoma immunotherapy. Assay: immunoSEQ multiplex PCR; the TCRdb copy retains only in-frame clones and omits some. The data contain approximately 6,500 clones, about 93% of them singletons. The sample was cell-free DNA from blood, taken from a patient treated with checkpoint blockade. The receptor source for this set is a human donor with melanoma. Both conserved end residues are part of each CDR3. Each record gives: CDR3 protein, CDR3 DNA, V gene, clone size, J gene, D gene. The D gene is left open where the match is weak. Size is stated for part of the rows, as once, few or many counts, or as a class when the clone is expanded.

CASTDFRAEKKAFF,TGTGCCAGTACCGACTTTCGGGCAGAGAAGAAAGCTTTCTTT,TRBV19,-,TRBJ1-1,-
CASSWGHSGTGQETQYF,TGTGCCAGCAGCTGGGGTCATAGCGGGACGGGGCAAGAGACCCAGTACTTC,TRBV5-4,-,TRBJ2-5,TRBD2
CASTRTGTYEQYF,TGTGCCAGCACCCGGACAGGGACCTACGAGCAGTACTTC,TRBV27,-,TRBJ2-7,TRBD1
CASSLRQGHEQFF,TGTGCCAGTAGCCTTCGACAGGGTCATGAGCAGTTCTTC,TRBV19,once,TRBJ2-1,TRBD1
CASSVVGGFVGSPLHF,TGTGCCAGCAGCGTTGTAGGGGGCTTTGTTGGTTCACCCCTCCACTTT,TRBV7-3,-,TRBJ1-6,TRBD1
CASSRQTSGAGDTQYF,TGTGCCAGCAGTCGCCAGACTAGCGGAGCCGGAGATACGCAGTATTTT,TRBV11-3,-,TRBJ2-3,TRBD2
CSVDHTDTQYF,TGCAGCGTTGACCACACAGATACGCAGTATTTT,TRBV29-1,-,TRBJ2-3,-
CASSPGTGYGQPQHF,TGTGCCAGCAGCCCCGGGACAGGTTACGGTCAGCCCCAGCATTTT,TRBV6-6,-,TRBJ1-5,TRBD1
CASARDRGLVGNQPQHF,TGTGCCAGCGCCCGGGACAGGGGGCTGGTGGGGAATCAGCCCCAGCATTTT,TRBV19,-,TRBJ1-5,TRBD1
CASSPGLTNTGELFF,TGTGCCAGCTCACCGGGACTGACGAACACCGGGGAGCTGTTTTTT,TRBV18,-,TRBJ2-2,-
CASTPVSLGSGNTIYF,TGTGCCAGCACCCCTGTTTCCCTTGGCTCTGGAAACACCATATATTTT,TRBV21-1,-,TRBJ1-3,-
CASSFKTSTDTQYF,TGTGCCAGCAGTTTCAAAACTAGCACAGATACGCAGTATTTT,TRBV28,-,TRBJ2-3,-
CASSPPLSRGSTDTQYF,TGTGCCAGCAGCCCCCCATTATCGCGGGGCAGCACAGATACGCAGTATTTT,TRBV5-4,-,TRBJ2-3,-
CSVRPSGTDTQYF,TGCAGCGTTCGCCCTAGCGGAACAGATACGCAGTATTTT,TRBV29-1,-,TRBJ2-3,TRBD2
CASSPTGGYTEAFF,TGTGCCAGCTCACCCACAGGGGGGTACACTGAAGCTTTCTTT,TRBV18,-,TRBJ1-1,TRBD1
CASSPPELMNTEAFF,TGTGCCAGCAGTCCCCCGGAACTTATGAACACTGAAGCTTTCTTT,TRBV28,-,TRBJ1-1,-
CASSMAAGGTGELFF,TGTGCCAGTAGTATGGCGGCGGGGGGTACCGGGGAGCTGTTTTTT,TRBV19,few,TRBJ2-2,TRBD2
CASSVGGTGAKTQYF,TGTGCCAGCAGCGTCGGTGGGACGGGAGCGAAGACCCAGTACTTC,TRBV9,-,TRBJ2-5,-
CASSFSGSVWSGELFF,TGTGCCAGCAGCTTCAGCGGGAGTGTTTGGAGCGGGGAGCTGTTTTTT,TRBV7-2,-,TRBJ2-2,TRBD2
CASSPTGGSTSTDTQYF,TGTGCCAGCAGCCCGACCGGTGGGTCTACTAGCACAGATACGCAGTATTTT,TRBV4-2,once,TRBJ2-3,-
CASSAGHTSSYNEQFF,TGCGCCAGCAGCGCAGGACACACCAGCTCCTACAATGAGCAGTTCTTC,TRBV5-1,-,TRBJ2-1,-
CASSFDYTEAFF,TGTGCCAGCAGCTTCGATTACACTGAAGCTTTCTTT,TRBV7-8,-,TRBJ1-1,-
CAWSAGRTGSLSTEAFF,TGTGCCTGGAGTGCAGGTAGGACGGGCAGTCTGAGCACTGAAGCTTTCTTT,TRBV30,-,TRBJ1-1,-
CASSLHQGRGENTEAFF,TGTGCCAGCAGCTTACACCAAGGACGGGGTGAGAACACTGAAGCTTTCTTT,TRBV7-8,-,TRBJ1-1,-
CASNNFMLAGGNTGELFF,TGTGCCAGCAACAATTTCATGCTAGCGGGAGGAAACACCGGGGAGCTGTTTTTT,TRBV9,-,TRBJ2-2,TRBD2
CASSQGQGANQPQHF,TGCGCCAGCAGCCAAGGGCAGGGGGCCAATCAGCCCCAGCATTTT,TRBV4-1,-,TRBJ1-5,TRBD1
CASSSPGGPTDTQYF,TGTGCCAGCAGTTCCCCGGGAGGGCCGACTGATACGCAGTATTTT,TRBV6-5,-,TRBJ2-3,TRBD2
CASSAESRDTEAFF,TGTGCCAGCAGCGCCGAAAGCAGGGACACTGAAGCTTTCTTT,TRBV9,few,TRBJ1-1,-
CASSLAGQGARGQPQHF,TGTGCCAGTAGCCTCGCGGGACAGGGGGCCAGGGGACAGCCCCAGCATTTT,TRBV19,-,TRBJ1-5,TRBD1
CAITVGGVGTDTQYF,TGTGCCATCACTGTTGGGGGCGTGGGCACAGATACGCAGTATTTT,TRBV10-3,once,TRBJ2-3,-
CAHGGDGQPQHF,TGTGCCCACGGAGGGGATGGACAGCCCCAGCATTTT,TRBV28,-,TRBJ1-5,-